This record concerns one T cell receptor beta chain sequence. Its antigen is still unknown. The germline CDR1 and CDR2 sequences are SGHRS and YFSETQ. The CDR3 covers 17 residues. V was pared by 2 bases and J by 0 bases, with 6 bases of the junction left unmatched. Sequencing used immunoSEQ multiplex PCR; TCRdb keeps in-frame clones, though not all of them. The data hold about 360,000 clones, with roughly 90% observed a single time. This entry comes from a study of cytomegalovirus exposure and HLA in healthy donors. Findings and caveats of the study: While the bulk of TCR sequences proved rare, some public TCRs turned up in many donors. Cytomegalovirus association was assigned to about 150 TCR beta chains. In vitro checks showed that three CMV-associated chains really do target CMV antigens. According to a subsequent analysis, TCR clusters identified in the first cohort showed a tendency to co-occur across the approximately 120 validation repertoires.

V and J are TRBV5-1 and TRBJ2-2; 8 bases are shared with TRBD1. The sequence was collected from a woman aged 18 to 35 in good health and CMV-seronegative. The sequencing input was PBMCs. CDR3 protein: CASSLPGQATNTGELFF. Written as DNA, the CDR3 is TGCGCCAGCAGCTTACCGGGACAGGCGACGAACACCGGGGAGCTGTTTTTT.